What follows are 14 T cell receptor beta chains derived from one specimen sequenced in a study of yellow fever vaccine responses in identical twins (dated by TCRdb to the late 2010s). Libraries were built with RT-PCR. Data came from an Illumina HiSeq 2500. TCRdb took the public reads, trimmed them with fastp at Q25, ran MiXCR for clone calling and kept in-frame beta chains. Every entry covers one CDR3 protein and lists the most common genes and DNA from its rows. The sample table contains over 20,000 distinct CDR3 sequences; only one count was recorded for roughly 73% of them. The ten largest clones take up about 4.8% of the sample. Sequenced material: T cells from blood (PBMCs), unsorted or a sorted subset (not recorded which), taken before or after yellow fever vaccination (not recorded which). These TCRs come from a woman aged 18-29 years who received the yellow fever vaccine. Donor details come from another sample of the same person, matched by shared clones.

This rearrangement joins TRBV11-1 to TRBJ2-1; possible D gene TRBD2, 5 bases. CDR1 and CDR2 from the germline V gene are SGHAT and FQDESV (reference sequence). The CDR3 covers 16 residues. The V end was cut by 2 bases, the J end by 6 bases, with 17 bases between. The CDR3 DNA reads TGTGCCAGCAGCTTATTATCCTCGGGTGAGGGCAATGAGCAGTTCTTC. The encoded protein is CASSLLSSGEGNEQFF.

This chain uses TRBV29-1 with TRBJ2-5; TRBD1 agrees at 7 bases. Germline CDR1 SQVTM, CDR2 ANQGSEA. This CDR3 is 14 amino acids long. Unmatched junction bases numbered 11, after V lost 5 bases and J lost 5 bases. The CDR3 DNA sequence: TGCAGCGTTAAGACCACAGGGGCGCGGGAGACCCAGTACTTC. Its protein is CSVKTTGARETQYF.

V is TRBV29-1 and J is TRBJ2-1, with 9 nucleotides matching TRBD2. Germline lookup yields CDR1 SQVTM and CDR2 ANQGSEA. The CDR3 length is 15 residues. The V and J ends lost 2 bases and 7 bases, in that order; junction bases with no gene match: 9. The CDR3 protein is CSVEPSAGGFNEQFF. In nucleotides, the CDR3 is TGCAGCGTTGAACCGTCCGCGGGAGGGTTTAATGAGCAGTTCTTC.

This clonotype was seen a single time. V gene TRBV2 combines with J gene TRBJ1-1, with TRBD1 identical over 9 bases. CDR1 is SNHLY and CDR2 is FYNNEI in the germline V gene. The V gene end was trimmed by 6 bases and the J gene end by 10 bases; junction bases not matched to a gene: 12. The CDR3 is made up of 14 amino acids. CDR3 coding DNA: TGTGCCAGCAGCCCCGAGACAGGGGGTTGGAGAGCTTTCTTT. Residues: CASSPETGGWRAFF. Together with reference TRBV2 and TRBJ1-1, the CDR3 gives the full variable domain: EPEVTQTPSHQVTQMGQEVILRCVPISNHLYFYWYRQILGQKVEFLVSFYNNEISEKSEIFDDQFSVERPDGSNFTLKIRSTKLEDSAMYFCASSPETGGWRAFFGQGTRLTVV.

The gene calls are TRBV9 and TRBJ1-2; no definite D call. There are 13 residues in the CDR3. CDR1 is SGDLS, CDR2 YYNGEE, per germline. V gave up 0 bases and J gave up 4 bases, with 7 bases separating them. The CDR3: CASSVVGRYGYTF. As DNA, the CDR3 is TGTGCCAGCAGCGTAGTCGGCCGCTATGGCTACACCTTC.

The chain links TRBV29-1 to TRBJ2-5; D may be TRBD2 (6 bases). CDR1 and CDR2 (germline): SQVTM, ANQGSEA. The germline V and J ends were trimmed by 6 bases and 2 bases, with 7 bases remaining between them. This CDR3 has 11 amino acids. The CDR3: CSVGTQETQYF. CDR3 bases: TGCAGCGTCGGGACTCAAGAGACCCAGTACTTC.

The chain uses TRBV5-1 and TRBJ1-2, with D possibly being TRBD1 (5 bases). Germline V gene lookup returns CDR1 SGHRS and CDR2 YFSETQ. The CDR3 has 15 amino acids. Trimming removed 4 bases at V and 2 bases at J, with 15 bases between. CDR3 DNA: TGCGCCAGCAGCCAGGGCTGGGTGGTGAACTATGGCTACACCTTC. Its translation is CASSQGWVVNYGYTF.

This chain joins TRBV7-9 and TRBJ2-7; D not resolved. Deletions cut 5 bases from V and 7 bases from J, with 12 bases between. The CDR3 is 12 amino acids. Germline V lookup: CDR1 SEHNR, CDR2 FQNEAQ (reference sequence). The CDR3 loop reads CASSPSLWEQYF. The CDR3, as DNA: TGTGCCAGCAGCCCCTCCCTGTGGGAGCAGTACTTC.

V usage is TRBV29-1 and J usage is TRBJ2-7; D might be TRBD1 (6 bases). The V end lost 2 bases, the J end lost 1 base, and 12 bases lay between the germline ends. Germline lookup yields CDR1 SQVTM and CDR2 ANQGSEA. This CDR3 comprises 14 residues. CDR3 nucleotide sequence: TGCAGCGTTGAAAGGACAGAAAGATCCTACGAGCAGTACGTC. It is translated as CSVERTERSYEQYV.

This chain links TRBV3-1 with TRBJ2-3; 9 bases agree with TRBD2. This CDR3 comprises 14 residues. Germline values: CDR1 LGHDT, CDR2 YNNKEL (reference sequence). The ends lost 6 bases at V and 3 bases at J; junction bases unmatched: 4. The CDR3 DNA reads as TGTGCCAGCAGAGAGCGGGGGGTTACAGATACGCAGTATTTT. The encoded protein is CASRERGVTDTQYF.

The CDR3 nucleotides read TGTGCCAGGGGAAATAGAGGCTCCTACAATGAGCAGTTCTTC. This sequence encodes CARGNRGSYNEQFF. The genes are TRBV11-2 and TRBJ2-1; D gene ambiguous. The V end lost 9 bases, the J end lost 0 bases, and 12 bases lay between the germline ends. CDR3 length: 14 amino acids. Germline V gene data show CDR1 as SGHAT and CDR2 as FQNNGV. Variable domain in full (rest from reference TRBV11-2 and TRBJ2-1): EAGVAQSPRYKIIEKRQSVAFWCNPISGHATLYWYQQILGQGPKLLIQFQNNGVVDDSQLPKDRFSAERLKGVDSTLKIQPAKLEDSAVYLCARGNRGSYNEQFFGPGTRLTVL.

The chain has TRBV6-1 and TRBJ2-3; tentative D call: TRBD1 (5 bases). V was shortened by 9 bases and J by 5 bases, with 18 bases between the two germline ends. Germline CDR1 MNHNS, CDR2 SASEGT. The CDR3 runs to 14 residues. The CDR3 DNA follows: TGTGCCAGAAGTACCAGACAGATGAGAGATACGCAGTATTTT. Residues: CARSTRQMRDTQYF.

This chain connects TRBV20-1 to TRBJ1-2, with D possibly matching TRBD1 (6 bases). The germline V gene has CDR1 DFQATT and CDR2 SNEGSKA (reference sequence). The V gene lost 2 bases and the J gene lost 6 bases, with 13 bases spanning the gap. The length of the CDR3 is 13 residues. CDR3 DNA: TGCAGTGCTAGACAGGACAGAGTCGATGGCTACACCTTC. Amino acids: CSARQDRVDGYTF.

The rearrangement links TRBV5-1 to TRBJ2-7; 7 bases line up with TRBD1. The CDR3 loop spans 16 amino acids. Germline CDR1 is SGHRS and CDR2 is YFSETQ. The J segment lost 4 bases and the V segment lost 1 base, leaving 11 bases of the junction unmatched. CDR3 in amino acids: CASSLRAGTDTYEQYF. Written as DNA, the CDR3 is TGCGCCAGCAGCTTGAGAGCTGGGACAGATACTTACGAGCAGTACTTC.